Presented here are 30 T cell receptor beta chains from one specimen sequenced in a study of beta chain features in type 1 diabetes. The study, taken as a whole, reports: Shortening of TCRB CDR3s, moderate but significant, appeared in all four CD4+ subsets of Type 1 diabetes patients.

For these TCRs, the target antigens are not known. Expressed TCRB transcripts were sequenced because the isolated RNA had all been reverse transcribed beforehand. Only in-frame clones appear in the TCRdb table, and some are missing; sequencing was by immunoSEQ multiplex PCR. The sample includes under 350,000 clones, approximately 24% of them seen just once. The source material was naive CD4+ T cells from blood. These receptor sequences come from a woman aged 25-40 years with type 1 diabetes.

V is TRBV19 and J is TRBJ1-2, with 7 bases identical to TRBD1. Losses at the gene ends were 5 bases for V and 6 bases for J; bases not matched to a gene: 6. The CDR3 has 13 residues. CDR1 and CDR2 from the germline V gene are LNHDA and SQIVND (reference sequence). For the CDR3, the DNA is TGTGCCAGTAGTGGAAACAGGGGTGATGGCTACACCTTC. Amino acids: CASSGNRGDGYTF.

This clone was seen more than once but under ten times. The chain carries TRBV7-8 and TRBJ2-2, with D possibly TRBD1 on 5 matching bases. Between the trimmed V and J ends, which lost 1 base and 7 bases, there was a span of 10 bases. CDR1 is SGHVS, CDR2 FQNEAQ, per germline. This CDR3 has 14 residues. In DNA, the CDR3 is TGTGCCAGCAGCTTAGTCAGGGAAGACGGGGAGCTGTTTTTT. Translating gives CASSLVREDGELFF.

The chain joins TRBV6-5 to TRBJ1-1, with 9 nucleotides matching TRBD1. This CDR3 has 15 residues. V lost 5 bases to trimming and J lost 5 bases; unmatched junction nucleotides: 9. Germline V gives CDR1 MNHEY, CDR2 SVGAGI. The CDR3 coding sequence is TGTGCCAGCAGTCCACTTGGACAGGGGCTTACTGAAGCTTTCTTT. Its protein is CASSPLGQGLTEAFF.

V usage is TRBV11-2 and J usage is TRBJ2-3; TRBD2 matches at 9 bases. This CDR3 contains 17 residues. V was clipped by 4 bases and J by 5 bases; unmatched bases: 13. Germline-derived CDR1 and CDR2 are SGHAT and FQNNGV. The DNA for the CDR3 is TGTGCCAGCAGCTCGGACTTTAGCGGGAGTATGAGAGATACGCAGTATTTT. Its translation: CASSSDFSGSMRDTQYF.

This sequence joins TRBV6-5 and TRBJ1-2; maybe TRBD1 (5 bases). Germline CDR1 is MNHEY and CDR2 is SVGAGI. This CDR3 contains 15 residues. Trimming cost V 2 bases and J 8 bases, with 18 bases left between them. This chain's CDR3 is CASSYRRQLSVGYTF. The CDR3, as DNA: TGTGCCAGCAGTTACCGGAGACAGCTTTCTGTCGGCTACACCTTC.

This clone was seen only a few times. The chain uses TRBV5-1 and TRBJ2-4, with D maybe TRBD1 (6 bases). Germline values: CDR1 SGHRS, CDR2 YFSETQ. This CDR3 has 15 residues. The ends were cut back, 0 bases at V and 8 bases at J, with 15 bases in the middle. CDR3 nucleotides: TGCGCCAGCAGCTTGGCCGGGACCAGGGGAGACATTCAGTACTTC. This gives the protein CASSLAGTRGDIQYF.

The chain combines TRBV5-6 with TRBJ2-1; TRBD2 matches 8 bases. Germline-derived CDR1 and CDR2 are SGHDT and YYEEEE. Germline trimming cut 6 bases from V and 3 bases from J; bases unmatched to any gene: 8. The CDR3 consists of 15 residues. The CDR3 region has the DNA TGTGCCAGCACTGAAAGCGGGGGTCTCTACAATGAGCAGTTCTTC. Its protein product is CASTESGGLYNEQFF.

This clone appeared a few times. The rearrangement uses TRBV4-2 and TRBJ2-5, with D tentatively TRBD1 (5 bases). CDR3 length: 13 amino acids. Germline V gives CDR1 LGHNA, CDR2 YNFKEQ. The germline V and J ends were trimmed by 1 base and 3 bases, with 6 bases remaining between them. CDR3 in amino acids: CASSQATEETQYF. The CDR3 DNA sequence: TGTGCCAGCAGCCAAGCGACAGAAGAGACCCAGTACTTC.

The CDR3 sequence: CASSPGAGADTQYF. In DNA form, the CDR3 reads TGTGCCAGTAGTCCCGGAGCTGGCGCAGATACGCAGTATTTT. V and J are TRBV19 and TRBJ2-3; D gene ambiguous. The germline V gene has CDR1 LNHDA and CDR2 SQIVND (reference sequence). The CDR3 has 14 amino acids. Trimming cost V 5 bases and J 4 bases, with 13 bases left between them.

This clone was recorded a few times. V and J are TRBV13 and TRBJ1-1, with TRBD1 matching over 9 bases. The V segment lost 2 bases and the J segment 2 bases; nucleotides outside the gene matches: 12. The CDR3 has 18 residues. Germline loops: CDR1 PRHDT, CDR2 FYEKMQ (reference sequence). The CDR3 loop reads CASSLIPGQGFPNTEAFF. In DNA, the CDR3 is TGTGCCAGCAGCTTAATCCCGGGACAGGGTTTCCCTAACACTGAAGCTTTCTTT.

This chain joins TRBV2 and TRBJ1-1; D might be TRBD1 (6 bases). The V end lost 7 bases, the J end lost 5 bases, and 8 bases lay between the germline ends. Germline V lookup: CDR1 SNHLY, CDR2 FYNNEI. The CDR3 is 11 residues long. DNA for the CDR3: TGTGCCAGCAAGGGGGAAACTGAAGCTTTCTTT. This translates into CASKGETEAFF. Combining the CDR3 with reference TRBV2 and TRBJ1-1 gives the whole variable domain EPEVTQTPSHQVTQMGQEVILRCVPISNHLYFYWYRQILGQKVEFLVSFYNNEISEKSEIFDDQFSVERPDGSNFTLKIRSTKLEDSAMYFCASKGETEAFFGQGTRLTVV.

This clone was found a few times. This chain uses TRBV28 with TRBJ2-5; 9 bases are a match to TRBD1. From germline, CDR1 is MDHEN and CDR2 SYDVKM. The CDR3 has 15 residues. J was trimmed by 4 bases and V by 3 bases; bases with no gene match: 6. CDR3 protein: CASSLDRGERETQYF. CDR3 bases: TGTGCCAGCAGTTTGGACAGGGGTGAGCGAGAGACCCAGTACTTC.

This sequence joins TRBV2 and TRBJ1-4; perhaps TRBD1 as D (6 bases). Germline V CDR1 and CDR2: SNHLY, FYNNEI. V was cut by 5 bases and J by 0 bases, with 13 bases left in between. This CDR3 contains 16 residues. The CDR3 here is CASSKGHDATNEKLFF. The CDR3 bases are TGTGCCAGCAGTAAGGGACACGATGCAACTAATGAAAAACTGTTTTTT.

V gene TRBV20-1 combines with J gene TRBJ2-5; D uncertain. CDR1 and CDR2 from the germline V gene are DFQATT and SNEGSKA (reference sequence). This CDR3 has 11 residues. V dropped 5 bases and J dropped 3 bases, with 7 bases sitting between them. DNA for the CDR3: TGCAGTGCTCCACCGGAAGAGACCCAGTACTTC. Its translation: CSAPPEETQYF.

The gene calls are TRBV30 and TRBJ2-1, with a weak D call TRBD1 (6 bases). The CDR3 loop spans 13 amino acids. Germline assignment: CDR1 GTSNPN and CDR2 SVGIG (reference sequence). V lost 4 bases to trimming and J lost 8 bases, with 15 bases between them. The CDR3 is CAWMGAKYHEQFF. The CDR3 DNA reads as TGTGCCTGGATGGGGGCTAAGTATCATGAGCAGTTCTTC.

This clone was counted only a few times. The chain employs TRBV28 and TRBJ2-5, with D unresolved. From germline, CDR1 is MDHEN and CDR2 SYDVKM. Trimming took off 8 bases at V and 3 bases at J, with 4 bases between the two ends. The CDR3 loop spans 10 amino acids. CDR3 protein: CASREETQYF. The CDR3 coding sequence is TGTGCCAGCCGAGAAGAGACCCAGTACTTC.

The rearrangement uses TRBV9 and TRBJ1-2, with 7 bases that match TRBD1. This CDR3 is built from 14 residues. J lost 8 bases, V lost 3 bases, and 10 bases had no gene match. Germline CDR1 is SGDLS and CDR2 is YYNGEE. The CDR3 region has the DNA TGTGCCAGCAGCGATGGTTCCGGGACAGTGGGCTACACCTTC. Translating gives CASSDGSGTVGYTF.

The chain joins TRBV6-1 to TRBJ1-1; D remains unclear. Germline loops: CDR1 MNHNS, CDR2 SASEGT. Trimming left V 0 bases short and J 0 bases short, with 11 bases between. This CDR3 region has 16 residues. The CDR3 nucleotides are TGTGCCAGCAGTGAAGCGACATGGGCGATGAACACTGAAGCTTTCTTT. Translated: CASSEATWAMNTEAFF.

CDR3 DNA: TGCAGCGTGGGGGACATTGGCTTTGGCTACACCTTC. It encodes CSVGDIGFGYTF. This sequence joins TRBV29-1 and TRBJ1-2, with a possible D match to TRBD1 (6 bases). Per the germline V gene, CDR1 is SQVTM and CDR2 is ANQGSEA. The CDR3 length is 12 residues. Trimming left V 6 bases short and J 7 bases short, with 15 bases between.

This clone was counted only a few times. The chain links TRBV29-1 to TRBJ2-3; weak D call: TRBD1 (6 bases). The length of the CDR3 is 17 residues. Between the trimmed V and J ends, which lost 1 base and 0 bases, there was a span of 17 bases. The V gene's germline CDR1 is SQVTM and CDR2 ANQGSEA. CDR3 in DNA: TGCAGCGTTGAAGTCTTCTCAGGGGTATCTAGCACAGATACGCAGTATTTT. Its protein product is CSVEVFSGVSSTDTQYF.

This rearrangement joins TRBV30 to TRBJ1-1, with 7 bases lining up with TRBD1. This CDR3 spans 13 amino acids. The germline V gene has CDR1 GTSNPN and CDR2 SVGIG (reference sequence). Trimming at V came to 2 bases and at J to 5 bases, leaving 5 bases not matched to a gene. The CDR3 loop is CAWSIGGVTEAFF. Written as DNA, the CDR3 is TGTGCCTGGAGTATAGGGGGCGTGACTGAAGCTTTCTTT.

The chain joins TRBV29-1 to TRBJ1-4; no clear D gene. CDR3 length: 13 residues. The V end lost 5 bases, the J end lost 3 bases, and 10 bases lay between the germline ends. The germline CDR1 and CDR2 sequences are SQVTM and ANQGSEA. CDR3 amino acids: CSVSPPSNEKLFF. CDR3 bases: TGCAGCGTTTCCCCCCCTTCTAATGAAAAACTGTTTTTT. The full variable domain, completed using reference TRBV29-1 and TRBJ1-4, is SAVISQKPSRDICQRGTSLTIQCQVDSQVTMMFWYRQQPGQSLTLIATANQGSEATYESGFVIDKFPISRPNLTFSTLTVSNMSPEDSSIYLCSVSPPSNEKLFFGSGTQLSVL.

This clone was seen more than once but under ten times. The genes are TRBV9 and TRBJ1-1, with 7 bases fitting TRBD1. The J segment lost 4 bases and the V segment lost 3 bases, leaving 6 bases of the junction unmatched. CDR1 and CDR2 from the germline V gene are SGDLS and YYNGEE. There are 14 residues in the CDR3. The CDR3 spells CASSGQQGSTEAFF. The CDR3 coding sequence is TGTGCCAGCAGCGGTCAACAGGGGAGCACTGAAGCTTTCTTT.

This chain joins TRBV6-5 and TRBJ1-1, with 11 positions matching TRBD1. The CDR3 is 12 residues long. CDR1 is MNHEY, CDR2 SVGAGI, per germline. V was clipped by 5 bases and J by 10 bases; unmatched bases: 3. The CDR3 spells CASSADRGRAFF. The CDR3 nucleotides read TGTGCCAGCAGTGCGGACAGGGGGCGAGCTTTCTTT.

This clone has just a few counts. The gene calls are TRBV19 and TRBJ1-5, with a tentative D call TRBD1 (5 bases). V gave up 6 bases and J gave up 0 bases, with 12 bases separating them. The CDR3 has 15 amino acids. Germline V lookup: CDR1 LNHDA, CDR2 SQIVND (reference sequence). This CDR3 reads CASRMGHLSNQPQHF. The CDR3 bases are TGTGCCAGTAGGATGGGGCACCTTAGCAATCAGCCCCAGCATTTT.

The genes are TRBV7-9 and TRBJ2-7, with 10 positions matching TRBD2. The CDR3 runs to 15 residues. V lost 5 bases, J lost 3 bases, and 7 bases stayed unmatched. The V gene's germline CDR1 is SEHNR and CDR2 FQNEAQ (reference sequence). The DNA for the CDR3 is TGTGCCAGCAGCCCCCGCCGGACTAGCGGCTACGAGCAGTACTTC. Translated, it gives CASSPRRTSGYEQYF. Complete variable domain (other parts from reference TRBV7-9 and TRBJ2-7): DTGVSQNPRHKITKRGQNVTFRCDPISEHNRLYWYRQTLGQGPEFLTYFQNEAQLEKSRLLSDRFSAERPKGSFSTLEIQRTEQGDSAMYLCASSPRRTSGYEQYFGPGTRLTVT.

The chain employs TRBV9 and TRBJ1-2; D uncertain. The CDR3 has 14 amino acids. Trimming removed 0 bases at V and 4 bases at J, with 10 bases between. The germline gives CDR1 SGDLS, CDR2 YYNGEE. CDR3 bases: TGTGCCAGCAGCGTAGTACCAGGTTCCTATGGCTACACCTTC. As protein: CASSVVPGSYGYTF. Based on the CDR3 plus reference TRBV9 and TRBJ1-2, the full variable domain is DSGVTQTPKHLITATGQRVTLRCSPRSGDLSVYWYQQSLDQGLQFLIQYYNGEERAKGNILERFSAQQFPDLHSELNLSSLELGDSALYFCASSVVPGSYGYTFGSGTRLTVV.

The J gene is TRBJ2-7, the V gene TRBV4-1; the match to TRBD2 covers 9 bases. This CDR3 has 16 amino acids. V shed 4 bases, J shed 2 bases, and the junction held 9 bases outside the gene matches. Germline V gene sequence: CDR1 MGHRA, CDR2 YSYEKL. This chain's CDR3 is CASSLNERLAAYEQYF. The CDR3 DNA is TGCGCCAGCAGCCTCAATGAAAGACTAGCGGCCTACGAGCAGTACTTC.

J is TRBJ2-3 and V is TRBV11-2, with D possibly TRBD2 on 7 matching bases. Germline CDR1 SGHAT, CDR2 FQNNGV. Trimming left V 3 bases short and J 3 bases short, with 22 bases between. This CDR3 has 18 residues. This CDR3 is CASSLGTGGGPWTDTQYF. The CDR3, as DNA: TGTGCCAGCAGCTTGGGGACTGGGGGGGGGCCTTGGACAGATACGCAGTATTTT.

The chain joins TRBV30 to TRBJ1-2; D gene unclear. From germline, CDR1 is GTSNPN and CDR2 SVGIG (reference sequence). The length of the CDR3 is 11 residues. Trimming took 8 bases from V and 4 from J, leaving 11 bases between them. CDR3 loop: CALEGLYGYTF. The CDR3 DNA reads TGTGCCCTGGAGGGCCTCTATGGCTACACCTTC.